The clone carrying this TCR beta chain was detected only a few times. Its target is unknown. This CDR3 has 14 amino acids. Germline CDR1 and CDR2: MGHRA and YSYEKL. With 0 bases removed from V and 6 bases from J, the gap between germline ends came to 8 bases. The source of the sample is a study of T cells in Graves' hyperthyroidism and ophthalmopathy. Study-level background: It was at initial diagnosis, before any treatment, that peripheral blood was collected. Findings and caveats of the study: The majority of expanded thyroid clonotypes above 0.001 also appeared in blood.

Patients aged 18 to 65 had newly diagnosed hyperthyroidism lasting under 2 months. Lactation, pregnancy, other autoimmune disease or uncontrolled infection excluded patients. TCR beta CDR3 regions were amplified from RNA. HTBI primers drove first-round RT-PCR of the TCR CDR3. MiXCR was run by TCRdb on the multiplex PCR reads, yielding one entry per CDR3 protein. The profile shows around 690,000 distinct CDR3 sequences, 17% of them singletons. The rearrangement links TRBV4-1 to TRBJ1-4; D uncertain. The source is a man aged 50-59 years with Graves' hyperthyroidism. Source material: blood. Here the CDR3 reads CASSQERTDEKLFF. CDR3 sequence (DNA): TGCGCCAGCAGCCAAGAAAGGACTGATGAAAAACTGTTTTTT.